The clone carrying this T cell receptor beta chain was seen just once. Its matching antigen is unknown. This entry comes from a study of cytomegalovirus exposure and HLA in healthy donors. General observations from the study: 150 or so TCR beta chains were listed as cytomegalovirus-associated. Under in vitro conditions, three CMV-associated chains were confirmed as specific for CMV antigens. CMV serostatus was the only immune exposure information that was available.

The study ran its PCR with 60 Vbeta and 13 Jbeta primers. In the study's own analysis: A later analysis counted about 80 million unique TCR beta chains, around 10 million shared. Assay: immunoSEQ multiplex PCR; the TCRdb copy retains only in-frame clones and omits some. For V, J and clone size, that table is used; D and trimming come from the DNA. The sample consists of some 100,000 clones, about four fifths of them appearing once. In germline, CDR1 is ENHRY, CDR2 SYGVKD. With 2 bases removed from V and 10 bases from J, the gap between germline ends came to 20 bases. The CDR3 is made up of 15 amino acids.

The clonotype was recovered from a female donor in good health and CMV-seropositive. The chain is built from TRBV10-3 and TRBJ1-1, with D unclear. The sample taken for sequencing was PBMCs. CDR3 nucleotide sequence: TGTGCCATCAGTGAGCCTGTCCGGGATCAAAACGGAGCTTTCTTT. Translation: CAISEPVRDQNGAFF.